These 4 T cell receptor beta chains were sequenced from one sample in a study of human T cells and chemical hapten exposure. TCRdb recomputed calls from the RACE reads with MiXCR, one row per CDR3 protein. This sample carries tens of thousands of distinct CDR3 sequences, roughly 10% of them seen once, and the ten largest clones take approximately 6.2%. Time point: pre-sensitization, week 0. This sample's treatment: therapeutic diphenylcyclopropenone sensitization with weekly scalp DPC. The material was whole blood, obtained in connection with sensitization to the hapten diphenylcyclopropenone (DPC). Receptor source: a young man with alopecia areata. Some clones in this sample may be carry-over from other donors' samples.

This clonotype was detected ten times or more. The chain joins TRBV29-1 to TRBJ2-5, with D possibly matching TRBD2 (6 bases). This CDR3 is built from 12 residues. Germline lookup yields CDR1 SQVTM and CDR2 ANQGSEA. Trimming pared 6 bases from V and 7 bases from J, leaving 15 bases between. CDR3 sequence (DNA): TGCAGCGTCACCCTACCCGGGGGGACCCAGTACTTC. Protein sequence: CSVTLPGGTQYF.

The genes are TRBV4-3 and TRBJ2-1, with D possibly matching TRBD1 (5 bases). Germline loops: CDR1 LGHNA, CDR2 YSLEER. V was trimmed by 2 bases and J by 3 bases, leaving 17 bases between them. The CDR3 runs to 17 residues. CDR3 sequence reads: CASSQNPVQGNYNEQFF. CDR3 sequence (DNA): TGCGCCAGCAGCCAAAACCCCGTCCAGGGAAACTACAATGAGCAGTTCTTC.

This clonotype was detected ten times or more. The rearrangement joins TRBV20-1 to TRBJ2-1, with 8 bases aligning to TRBD2. V lost 4 bases to trimming and J lost 8 bases; unmatched junction nucleotides: 13. The V gene's germline CDR1 is DFQATT and CDR2 SNEGSKA (reference sequence). The CDR3 has 15 residues. The CDR3 spells CSATPPAGVRYEQFF. The CDR3 coding sequence is TGCAGTGCTACCCCCCCAGCGGGAGTGAGGTATGAGCAGTTCTTC.

This clonotype was seen many times. The V and J genes are TRBV10-3 and TRBJ1-2; D remains ambiguous. Germline V gene data show CDR1 as ENHRY and CDR2 as SYGVKD. With 2 bases removed from V and 2 bases from J, the gap between germline ends came to 12 bases. The CDR3 runs 15 residues. CDR3 protein: CAISEPEGRNYGYTF. The CDR3 DNA reads TGTGCCATCAGTGAGCCGGAGGGCAGGAACTATGGCTACACCTTC.